The 26 T cell receptor beta chains listed next were all sequenced from one sample in a study of blood T cell repertoires in COVID-19 (dated by TCRdb to about 2020). The library was prepared using the immunoSEQ multiplex PCR assay. TCRdb retrieved this table from immuneACCESS and kept in-frame rearrangements only. Not all clones are present; in checked studies, unresolved V genes account for under half, and no reason is known for the remainder. This sample comprises approximately 250,000 clones, about 87% of them detected only once. The ten largest account for 10% to 13% of the sample. Sequencing input: peripheral blood. These receptors all come from a woman aged 70-85 years with COVID-19, enrolled during active disease.

As concerns this clone: At the DNA level, this CDR3 is encoded by other sequences in the same sample as well. V and J are TRBV30 and TRBJ1-3, with no clear D. The germline V and J ends were trimmed by 0 bases and 4 bases, with 4 bases remaining between them. This CDR3 comprises 12 residues. The germline CDR1 and CDR2 sequences are GTSNPN and SVGIG (reference sequence). Written as DNA, the CDR3 is TGTGCCTGGAGTGTACAAGGAAACACCATATATTTT. It specifies CAWSVQGNTIYF.

The sample holds a few counts of this clone. This chain connects TRBV11-2 to TRBJ2-7, with 8 bases identical to TRBD1. The ends lost 3 bases at V and 6 bases at J; junction bases unmatched: 7. The CDR3 totals 14 residues. Germline loops: CDR1 SGHAT, CDR2 FQNNGV. The CDR3 reads CASSLAGGWGEQYF. In DNA, the CDR3 is TGTGCCAGCAGCTTGGCAGGGGGCTGGGGCGAGCAGTACTTC. The variable domain in full, completed from reference TRBV11-2 and TRBJ2-7, reads EAGVAQSPRYKIIEKRQSVAFWCNPISGHATLYWYQQILGQGPKLLIQFQNNGVVDDSQLPKDRFSAERLKGVDSTLKIQPAKLEDSAVYLCASSLAGGWGEQYFGPGTRLTVT.

The chain employs TRBV5-1 and TRBJ1-6; no reliable D call. Germline loops: CDR1 SGHRS, CDR2 YFSETQ. The V gene lost 0 bases and the J gene lost 5 bases, with 12 bases spanning the gap. The CDR3 loop spans 16 amino acids. The CDR3 loop reads CASSLDSGRDNSPLHF. The DNA for the CDR3 is TGCGCCAGCAGCTTGGATAGCGGGAGGGATAATTCACCCCTCCACTTT.

The rearrangement uses TRBV5-1 and TRBJ1-6, with a tentative D call TRBD1 (5 bases). The V gene's germline CDR1 is SGHRS and CDR2 YFSETQ. This CDR3 comprises 15 residues. V was cut by 0 bases and J by 7 bases, with 11 bases left in between. CDR3 region: CASSLVGQENSPLHF. CDR3 sequence (DNA): TGCGCCAGCAGCTTGGTGGGGCAGGAGAATTCACCCCTCCACTTT.

The chain recombines TRBV16 with TRBJ1-5; 8 bases line up with TRBD1. This CDR3 spans 16 amino acids. The germline gives CDR1 KGHSY, CDR2 FQNENV. Germline trimming cut 0 bases from V and 4 bases from J; bases unmatched to any gene: 5. CDR3 sequence: CASSQSEGQANQPQHF. CDR3 DNA: TGTGCCAGCAGCCAATCCGAGGGACAGGCAAATCAGCCCCAGCATTTT.

The rearrangement links TRBV3-1 (or the pseudogene TRBV3-2) to TRBJ2-7, with D possibly TRBD2 on 5 matching bases. In germline, CDR1 is LGHDT, CDR2 YNNKEL (reference sequence). The V gene lost 6 bases and the J gene lost 2 bases, with 11 bases spanning the gap. The CDR3 runs 13 residues. The CDR3 here is CASRKASTYEQYF. The CDR3 coding sequence is TGTGCCAGCAGGAAGGCTAGCACCTACGAGCAGTACTTC.

The rearrangement links TRBV24-1 to TRBJ2-5; TRBD1 matches at 9 bases. V was clipped by 2 bases and J by 5 bases; unmatched bases: 11. The CDR3 runs to 17 residues. The germline gives CDR1 KGHDR, CDR2 SFDVKD. Here the CDR3 DNA reads TGTGCCACCAGTGATTCCTCAGGACAGGGGTTGTGGGAGACCCAGTACTTC. As protein: CATSDSSGQGLWETQYF.

The rearrangement joins TRBV3-1 (or the pseudogene TRBV3-2) to TRBJ1-3; 7 bases are a match to TRBD1. The CDR3 totals 15 residues. Germline assignment: CDR1 LGHDT and CDR2 YNNKEL (reference sequence). V was pared by 4 bases and J by 2 bases, with 5 bases of the junction left unmatched. The CDR3 here is CASSLDQGAGNTIYF. CDR3 nucleotides: TGTGCCAGCAGCCTTGATCAGGGGGCTGGAAACACCATATATTTT.

This clone appeared once. V gene TRBV18 combines with J gene TRBJ2-1; 8 nucleotides match TRBD2. From germline, CDR1 is KGHSH and CDR2 LQKENI. This CDR3 comprises 17 residues. With V trimmed by 1 base and J by 4 bases, 9 bases remained unmatched. The CDR3 is CASSPQFSGIGYNEQFF. The CDR3 bases are TGTGCCAGCTCACCACAGTTTAGCGGGATTGGGTACAATGAGCAGTTCTTC.

This rearrangement joins TRBV2 to TRBJ2-2; D might be TRBD1 (7 bases). CDR3 length equals 14 residues. V was clipped by 8 bases and J by 0 bases, with 10 bases between them. Germline assignment: CDR1 SNHLY and CDR2 FYNNEI. CDR3: CASDREANTGELFF. The CDR3 bases are TGTGCCAGCGACAGGGAGGCGAACACCGGGGAGCTGTTTTTT.

V is TRBV7-3 and J is TRBJ2-2; weak D call: TRBD1 (7 bases). Trimming shortened V by 1 base and J by 4 bases, and 13 bases separated the two germline ends. The CDR3 is made up of 16 amino acids. Germline V lookup: CDR1 SGHTA, CDR2 FQGTGA. This CDR3 reads CASSLMAGQLTGELFF. CDR3 nucleotide sequence: TGTGCCAGCAGCTTAATGGCGGGACAGCTCACCGGGGAGCTGTTTTTT. The entire variable domain, with the rest obtained from reference TRBV7-3 and TRBJ2-2, is as follows: GAGVSQTPSNKVTEKGKYVELRCDPISGHTALYWYRQSLGQGPEFLIYFQGTGAADDSGLPNDRFFAVRPEGSVSTLKIQRTERGDSAVYLCASSLMAGQLTGELFFGEGSRLTVL.

This rearrangement joins TRBV10-3 to TRBJ1-4; possibly TRBD1 for D (5 bases). The ends were cut back, 3 bases at V and 5 bases at J, with 10 bases in the middle. This CDR3 is built from 14 residues. Per the germline V gene, CDR1 is ENHRY and CDR2 is SYGVKD. The chain's CDR3 is CAISEGEGNEKLFF. The CDR3 DNA reads as TGTGCCATCAGTGAAGGGGAGGGCAATGAAAAACTGTTTTTT.

CDR3 loop: CASSIGSWSYNEQFF. CDR3 coding DNA: TGTGCCAGCAGCATCGGGAGTTGGTCCTACAATGAGCAGTTCTTC. The chain recombines TRBV6-6 with TRBJ2-1; TRBD2 might be the D (6 bases). Germline CDR1 reads MNHNY; CDR2 reads SVGAGI (reference sequence). Trimming shortened V by 6 bases and J by 1 base, and 13 bases separated the two germline ends. This CDR3 contains 15 residues.

This chain uses TRBV6-2 or TRBV6-3 with TRBJ2-7; 8 bases match TRBD2. The V gene's germline CDR1 is MNHEY and CDR2 SVGEGT. This CDR3 has 16 amino acids. The V gene end was trimmed by 2 bases and the J gene end by 6 bases; junction bases not matched to a gene: 12. CDR3 protein: CASSYISSGRTFEQYF. In DNA, the CDR3 is TGTGCCAGCAGTTACATTTCCAGCGGGAGAACTTTCGAGCAGTACTTC.

The chain couples TRBV7-9 to TRBJ2-5; 8 bases are a match to TRBD2. Germline trimming cut 1 base from V and 4 bases from J; bases unmatched to any gene: 5. Germline CDR1 is SEHNR and CDR2 is FQNEAQ (reference sequence). The CDR3 runs 15 residues. The CDR3 DNA sequence: TGTGCCAGCAGCTTAGGACTAGCGCCGAGAGAGACCCAGTACTTC. This translates into CASSLGLAPRETQYF.

A word on this clone: Distinct nucleotide sequences in the sample also encode this CDR3. The chain recombines TRBV19 with TRBJ1-3; D gene uncertain. The CDR3 covers 14 residues. Germline V CDR1 and CDR2: LNHDA, SQIVND (reference sequence). The germline V and J ends were trimmed by 5 bases and 2 bases, with 10 bases remaining between them. The CDR3 DNA is TGTGCCAGTAGTCCGGGGTCAGCTGGAAACACCATATATTTT. The encoded protein is CASSPGSAGNTIYF.

The sample holds a few counts of this clone. The junction differs from germline at one of its ends, possibly a read error. The chain combines TRBV7-9 with TRBJ1-4; D gene unclear. Germline lookup yields CDR1 SEHNR and CDR2 FQNEAQ (reference sequence). The length of the CDR3 is 11 residues. CDR3 coding DNA: TGTGCCAGCAGCTTAGAGCCAAAACTCGATTTT. It codes for CASSLEPKLDF.

The CDR3 nucleotides are TGTGCCAGCAGCGTAGCGAGCGGGGGGAACACCGGGGAGCTGTTTTTT. Translated: CASSVASGGNTGELFF. The chain joins TRBV5-4 to TRBJ2-2; TRBD2 matches 8 bases. From germline, CDR1 is SGHNT and CDR2 YYREEE (reference sequence). Germline trimming cut 4 bases from V and 1 base from J; bases unmatched to any gene: 6. The CDR3 totals 16 residues.

This clone was picked up one time. CDR3 DNA sequence: TGTGCCAGAATGACGACTAGCGGGATTTACGAGCAGTACTTC. Its protein product is CARMTTSGIYEQYF. The J gene is TRBJ2-7, the V gene TRBV21-1; TRBD2 is the table's D call and was not checked against the DNA. TRBV21-1 is a pseudogene segment. The CDR3 length is 14 residues.

This chain links TRBV18 with TRBJ2-1, with 11 bases aligning to TRBD2. Germline CDR1 and CDR2: KGHSH and LQKENI. CDR3 length: 17 amino acids. Trimming at V came to 4 bases and at J to 6 bases, leaving 11 bases not matched to a gene. This chain's CDR3 is CASSRTSGSWEGNEQFF. CDR3 in DNA: TGTGCCAGCTCACGTACTAGCGGGAGCTGGGAGGGCAATGAGCAGTTCTTC.

This sequence joins TRBV6-5 and TRBJ2-7, with TRBD2 matching over 10 bases. CDR3 size: 14 residues. CDR1 is MNHEY and CDR2 is SVGAGI in the germline V gene. V lost 7 bases, J lost 0 bases, and 3 bases stayed unmatched. The CDR3 protein is CASTPSGSSYEQYF. The CDR3 nucleotides read TGTGCCAGCACCCCTAGCGGGAGCTCCTACGAGCAGTACTTC.

V usage is TRBV19 and J usage is TRBJ1-2; D may be TRBD1 (5 bases). CDR1 is LNHDA and CDR2 is SQIVND in the germline V gene (reference sequence). This CDR3 spans 13 amino acids. V was clipped by 5 bases and J by 4 bases, with 11 bases between them. CDR3 residues: CASSARVFYGYTF. Here the CDR3 DNA reads TGTGCCAGTAGTGCCAGGGTATTCTATGGCTACACCTTC. The entire variable domain, with the rest obtained from reference TRBV19 and TRBJ1-2, is as follows: DGGITQSPKYLFRKEGQNVTLSCEQNLNHDAMYWYRQDPGQGLRLIYYSQIVNDFQKGDIAEGYSVSREKKESFPLTVTSAQKNPTAFYLCASSARVFYGYTFGSGTRLTVV.

The chain links TRBV28 to TRBJ1-4, with TRBD1 matching over 10 bases. The germline V gene has CDR1 MDHEN and CDR2 SYDVKM. This CDR3 has 15 residues. J lost 8 bases, V lost 5 bases, and 8 bases had no gene match. CDR3 residues: CASSTGQGGREKLFF. Here the CDR3 DNA reads TGTGCCAGCAGTACTGGACAGGGGGGTAGGGAAAAACTGTTTTTT.

This rearrangement joins TRBV7-8 to TRBJ1-1; a weak D match, TRBD1 (5 bases). V lost 2 bases, J lost 3 bases, and 10 bases lay in between. Germline V gene lookup returns CDR1 SGHVS and CDR2 FQNEAQ. CDR3 size: 14 residues. The CDR3, as DNA: TGTGCCAGCAGCTTATCAAGGACACACACTGAAGCTTTCTTT. This codes for CASSLSRTHTEAFF.

CDR3 in amino acids: CATTQGFATNEKLFF. The CDR3 nucleotides are TGTGCCACTACCCAGGGATTCGCAACTAATGAAAAACTGTTTTTT. The chain joins TRBV19 to TRBJ1-4; possibly TRBD1 for D (5 bases). Deletions cut 10 bases from V and 0 bases from J, with 15 bases between. CDR3 length: 15 residues. Germline V lookup: CDR1 LNHDA, CDR2 SQIVND (reference sequence).

This clone was counted only a few times. The rearrangement links TRBV2 to TRBJ1-6, with a tentative D call TRBD1 (6 bases). Trimming cost V 5 bases and J 10 bases, with 12 bases left between them. The CDR3 sequence is 13 residues long. Germline V lookup: CDR1 SNHLY, CDR2 FYNNEI. CDR3: CASSTGLVSPLHF. For the CDR3, the DNA is TGTGCCAGCAGTACAGGGTTGGTATCACCCCTCCACTTT.